This T cell receptor (beta chain) derives from a study of shared clonotypes between healthy human individuals. Authors' data handling: Owing to the provision of junction-only sequences devoid of quality scores by immunoSEQ, filtering differed. Produced via immunoSEQ multiplex PCR; TCRdb's table is partial and in-frame only. V, J and clone size are taken as reported in that table, and D and trimming were inferred from the DNA itself. The sample shows millions of clones, more than 90% of them seen only once. Trimming shortened V by 0 bases and J by 14 bases, and 15 bases separated the two germline ends. Germline V gene data show CDR1 as GTSNPN and CDR2 as SVGIG (reference sequence). The CDR3 loop spans 12 amino acids.

This receptor was identified in a young man in good health. Material: naive CD4+ T cells sorted from blood. Subset reported: CD45RA+ positively selected. The chain links TRBV30 to TRBJ2-3; perhaps TRBD1 as D (5 bases). In DNA form, the CDR3 reads TGTGCCTGGAGTGTACCCCAGGGAAAGGTGTATTTT. It specifies CAWSVPQGKVYF.